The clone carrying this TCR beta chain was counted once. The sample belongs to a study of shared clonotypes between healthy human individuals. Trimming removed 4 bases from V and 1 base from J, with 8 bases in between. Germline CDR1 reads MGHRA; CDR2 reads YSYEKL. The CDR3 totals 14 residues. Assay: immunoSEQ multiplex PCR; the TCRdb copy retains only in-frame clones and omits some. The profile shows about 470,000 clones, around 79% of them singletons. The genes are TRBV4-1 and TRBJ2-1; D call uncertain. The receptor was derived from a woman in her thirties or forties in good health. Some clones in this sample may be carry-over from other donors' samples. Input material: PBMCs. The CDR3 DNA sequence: TGCGCCAGCAGCCGGGCAGGTTCCTACAATGAGCAGTTCTTC. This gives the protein CASSRAGSYNEQFF.